The T cell receptor (beta chain) described here comes from a study of Graves' ophthalmopathy and Graves' hyperthyroidism. The study, taken as a whole, reports: This model predicted ophthalmopathy progression (sensitivity about 67%, specificity 72.22%). Also, most clonotypes expanded in the thyroid above 0.001 frequency appeared in blood.

This clonotype showed up many times. No antigen is known for it. RNA transcripts served as template for amplifying TCR beta CDR3 sequences. HTBI-primed RT-PCR formed the first round, and a multiplex PCR formed the second. TCRdb recomputed calls from the multiplex PCR reads with MiXCR, one row per CDR3 protein. Here the sample spans tens of thousands of distinct CDR3 sequences, 52% being singletons. This clonotype was obtained from an adult man with Graves' ophthalmopathy. The sequenced sample consisted of peripheral blood.

CDR3 loop: CASSDSGQGADTQYF. The CDR3, as DNA: TGTGCCAGCAGTGACTCGGGACAGGGGGCAGATACGCAGTATTTT. This chain links TRBV6-4 with TRBJ2-3, with 11 bases identical to TRBD1. This CDR3 spans 15 amino acids. Germline assignment: CDR1 MRHNA and CDR2 SNTAGT. Trimming at V came to 0 bases and at J to 4 bases, leaving 0 bases not matched to a gene.